Below, 10 T cell receptor beta chains from the same sample are listed, as sequenced in a study of blood T cell repertoires in COVID-19 (dated by TCRdb to the early 2020s). The library was obtained by the immunoSEQ multiplex PCR assay. TCRdb's version of the immuneACCESS table is confined to in-frame rearrangements and falls short of the full clone set. An unresolved V gene accounts for under half of the shortfall where checked; the remainder is of unknown origin. Within this sample are 60,000 to 75,000 clones, with just over 85% of them counted one time only. Approximately 17% of the sample is in the top ten clones. The source material was peripheral blood. These receptor sequences come from a woman aged 80 or over with active COVID-19.

The chain links TRBV2 to TRBJ1-5; tentatively, D is TRBD1 (6 bases). The germline V and J ends were trimmed by 10 bases and 4 bases, with 11 bases remaining between them. The CDR3 covers 12 residues. Germline CDR1 is SNHLY and CDR2 is FYNNEI. Written as DNA, the CDR3 is TGTGCCACCAGAAGGGGGAATCAGCCCCAGCATTTT. It codes for CATRRGNQPQHF.

The V call is TRBV5-1, the J call TRBJ2-1; TRBD2 agrees at 13 bases. Germline V gene data show CDR1 as SGHRS and CDR2 as YFSETQ. The CDR3 covers 15 residues. J was trimmed by 10 bases and V by 0 bases; bases with no gene match: 4. CDR3 nucleotides: TGCGCCAGCAGCTTGGGACTAGCGGGGGGAGGGGAGCAGTTCTTC. Amino acid sequence: CASSLGLAGGGEQFF. Complete variable domain (other parts from reference TRBV5-1 and TRBJ2-1): KAGVTQTPRYLIKTRGQQVTLSCSPISGHRSVSWYQQTPGQGLQFLFEYFSETQRNKGNFPGRFSGRQFSNSRSEMNVSTLELGDSALYLCASSLGLAGGGEQFFGPGTRLTVL.

The chain carries TRBV11-2 and TRBJ2-7; D is uncertain. Germline-derived CDR1 and CDR2 are SGHAT and FQNNGV. This CDR3 spans 13 amino acids. Trimming cost V 3 bases and J 0 bases, with 6 bases left between them. The CDR3 DNA is TGTGCCAGCAGCTTCCAGTCCTCCTACGAGCAGTACTTC. It yields the protein CASSFQSSYEQYF.

The CDR3 spells CASSPRDSPEAFF. As DNA, the CDR3 is TGCGCCAGCAGCCCCCGGGACTCCCCCGAAGCTTTCTTT. The rearrangement links TRBV5-1 to TRBJ1-1, with D tentatively TRBD1 (5 bases). The V gene's germline CDR1 is SGHRS and CDR2 YFSETQ. Trimming stripped 4 bases from V and 8 bases from J, with 15 bases between. This CDR3 region has 13 residues.

This chain links TRBV6-5 with TRBJ2-7; 7 bases are shared with TRBD1. The V and J ends lost 6 bases and 5 bases, in that order; junction bases with no gene match: 7. CDR1 is MNHEY and CDR2 is SVGAGI in the germline V gene. This CDR3 has 13 residues. In DNA, the CDR3 is TGTGCCAGCAGCTCGACAGGGAAGCACGAGCAGTACTTC. Amino acid sequence: CASSSTGKHEQYF.

The chain links TRBV7-9 to TRBJ2-1; 9 bases agree with TRBD2. From germline, CDR1 is SEHNR and CDR2 FQNEAQ (reference sequence). This CDR3 has 15 residues. Trimming at V came to 7 bases and at J to 2 bases, leaving 6 bases not matched to a gene. The DNA for the CDR3 is TGTGCCAGCACCAGAGCGGGGGGTGCCTACAATGAGCAGTTCTTC. Translating gives CASTRAGGAYNEQFF.

The chain couples TRBV6-2 or TRBV6-3 to TRBJ1-2; weak D call: TRBD1 (6 bases). V lost 6 bases and J lost 4, with 9 bases in between. This CDR3 has 12 residues. Germline assignment: CDR1 MNHEY and CDR2 SVGEGT. The DNA for the CDR3 is TGTGCCAGCAGCGAGACAGGCTATGGCTACACCTTC. As protein: CASSETGYGYTF.

The chain links TRBV28 to TRBJ2-1; the D gene is possibly TRBD2 (6 bases). The germline V gene encodes CDR1 MDHEN and CDR2 SYDVKM. The V gene lost 4 bases and the J gene lost 7 bases, with 14 bases spanning the gap. The CDR3 extends over 14 amino acids. The CDR3 bases are TGTGCCAGCAGTTCCGGGACTGACCGTAATGAGCAGTTCTTC. It is translated as CASSSGTDRNEQFF.

This chain uses TRBV7-6 with TRBJ2-6; a possible D gene is TRBD1 (6 bases). This CDR3 contains 16 residues. Trimming left V 3 bases short and J 0 bases short, with 9 bases between. CDR1 is SGHVS, CDR2 FNYEAQ, per germline. The CDR3 loop is CASSFGQPSGANVLTF. The CDR3 nucleotides are TGTGCCAGCAGCTTTGGACAGCCCTCTGGGGCCAACGTCCTGACTTTC.

The chain employs TRBV18 and TRBJ2-3, with TRBD2 as a possible D gene (6 bases). The CDR3 length is 15 residues. Trimming removed 3 bases at V and 4 bases at J, with 14 bases between. Germline V gene lookup returns CDR1 KGHSH and CDR2 LQKENI. The DNA for the CDR3 is TGTGCCAGCTCACCCGGGAGACCTGGGTCAGATACGCAGTATTTT. Amino acid sequence: CASSPGRPGSDTQYF.